The clone carrying this T cell receptor (beta chain) was counted once. No antigen is known for it. TCRdb's copy holds only in-frame clones and misses some; the assay was immunoSEQ multiplex PCR. In the table there are 50,000 to 65,000 clones, less than 96% of which are singletons. This entry belongs to a study of cytomegalovirus exposure and HLA in healthy donors. Study details: According to later analysis, the same platform produced the approximately 130 validation and under 700 first-cohort repertoires.

Points from the study as a whole: The investigators catalogued 180 or so TCR beta chains as cytomegalovirus-associated. TCR sequences were mostly rare, though some public TCRs occurred in many donors.

The sample comprised PBMCs. The receptor's source is a woman aged 18-35 years in good health and CMV-seronegative.

The CDR3 nucleotides are TGTGCCAGTAGTATTGTAGCGGGGCAACCACTAGCCAAAAACATTCAGTACTTC. Amino acid sequence: CASSIVAGQPLAKNIQYF. The rearrangement links TRBV19 to TRBJ2-4; 8 bases align to TRBD2. The V gene end was trimmed by 3 bases and the J gene end by 0 bases; junction bases not matched to a gene: 10. This CDR3 has 18 residues. CDR1 and CDR2 (germline): LNHDA, SQIVND (reference sequence). The variable domain in full, completed from reference TRBV19 and TRBJ2-4, reads DGGITQSPKYLFRKEGQNVTLSCEQNLNHDAMYWYRQDPGQGLRLIYYSQIVNDFQKGDIAEGYSVSREKKESFPLTVTSAQKNPTAFYLCASSIVAGQPLAKNIQYFGAGTRLSVL.